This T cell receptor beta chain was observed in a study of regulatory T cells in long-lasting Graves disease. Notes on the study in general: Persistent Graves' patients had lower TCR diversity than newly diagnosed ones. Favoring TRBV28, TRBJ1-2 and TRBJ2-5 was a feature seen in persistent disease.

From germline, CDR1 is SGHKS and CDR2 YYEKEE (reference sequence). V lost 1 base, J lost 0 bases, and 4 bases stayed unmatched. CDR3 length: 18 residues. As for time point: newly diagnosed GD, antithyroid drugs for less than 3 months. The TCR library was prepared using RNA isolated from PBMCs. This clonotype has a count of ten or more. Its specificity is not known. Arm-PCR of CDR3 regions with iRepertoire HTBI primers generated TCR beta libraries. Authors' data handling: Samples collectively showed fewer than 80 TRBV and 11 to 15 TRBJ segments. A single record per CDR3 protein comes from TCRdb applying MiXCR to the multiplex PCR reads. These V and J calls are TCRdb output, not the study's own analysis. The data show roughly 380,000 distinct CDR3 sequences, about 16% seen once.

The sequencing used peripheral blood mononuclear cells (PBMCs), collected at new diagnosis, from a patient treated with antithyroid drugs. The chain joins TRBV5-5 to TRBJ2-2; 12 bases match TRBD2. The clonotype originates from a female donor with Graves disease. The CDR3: CASSLTSGGFANTGELFF. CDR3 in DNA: TGTGCCAGCAGCTTGACTAGCGGGGGGTTCGCGAACACCGGGGAGCTGTTTTTT.